This TCR beta chain originates from a study of shared clonotypes between healthy human individuals. The CDR3 covers 12 residues. Germline V gives CDR1 MNHNS, CDR2 SASEGT. Trimming removed 5 bases from V and 7 bases from J, with 9 bases in between. TCRdb's table, derived via immunoSEQ multiplex PCR, lists solely in-frame clones and lacks some. The sample gives approximately 88,000 clones, approximately 75% of which show up once; roughly 49% is in the top ten. This receptor was identified in a man under 40 in good health. The specimen sequenced was memory CD8+ T cells sorted from blood. Indicated subset: CD45RO+ cells pooled with CCR7-negative TemRA cells. V usage is TRBV6-1 and J usage is TRBJ1-5, with D possibly TRBD1 on 6 matching bases. CDR3 nucleotides: TGTGCCAGCAGTCCTCAGGGGCAGCCCCAGCATTTT. Amino acids: CASSPQGQPQHF.